Here is one T cell receptor (beta chain) with its context. Per the original data handling: Counts of nucleated cells, estimated from reference gene primer amplification, were obtained. The repertoire was sequenced with immunoSEQ multiplex PCR; TCRdb's copy has only in-frame clones and lacks some. V and J calls and clone size follow that table, whereas D and trimming were derived from the DNA. The data contain about 130,000 clones, almost 85% of them seen just once; the ten biggest clones take up roughly 13%. These data are taken from a study of blood T cell repertoires in COVID-19. Study overall: Samples representing acute and convalescent COVID-19 were sourced from the United States, Italy and Spain. In each case, the material was cDNA or gDNA derived from T cells, B-cell-depleted T cells, or PBMCs.

CDR1 and CDR2 from the germline V gene are SGHVS and FQNEAQ. The CDR3 contains 16 residues. Germline trimming cut 5 bases from V and 6 bases from J; bases unmatched to any gene: 11. The clonotype comes from a human donor in a cohort sampled during active COVID-19. Sample: peripheral blood. The chain carries TRBV7-8 and TRBJ1-5; 9 bases fit TRBD1. CDR3 nucleotide sequence: TGTGCCAGCAGCCTAAGAGGACAGGGGAGGGCTCAGCCCCAGCATTTT. Translated, it gives CASSLRGQGRAQPQHF.